This passage covers 20 T cell receptor beta chains from one sample sequenced in a study of T cells in Graves' hyperthyroidism and ophthalmopathy. Regions amplified from RNA transcripts were the TCR beta CDR3 regions. HTBI primers were employed in a first-round RT-PCR of the TCR CDR3. TCRdb re-analysed the multiplex PCR reads in MiXCR, keeping a single row per CDR3 protein. The table lists roughly 93,000 distinct CDR3 sequences, about half of them singletons. What was sequenced was blood. The receptor set was obtained from a woman aged 40 to 50 with Graves' hyperthyroidism.

This clonotype appeared once. One end of the junction fails to match germline, which may point to a read error. J is TRBJ2-7 and V is TRBV15; weak D call: TRBD2 (5 bases). The CDR3 spans 14 residues. Per the germline V gene, CDR1 is LNHNV and CDR2 is YYDKDF (reference sequence). The CDR3 spells CAASSLTARGEQYF. The CDR3, as DNA: TGTGCCGCCAGCAGCTTAACAGCCCGGGGCGAGCAGTACTTC.

The chain combines TRBV15 with TRBJ1-5; D call uncertain. The CDR3 has 14 amino acids. The V end lost 6 bases, the J end lost 4 bases, and 13 bases lay between the germline ends. Germline assignment: CDR1 LNHNV and CDR2 YYDKDF (reference sequence). CDR3 DNA: TGTGCCACCAGGATTGGCCCGGATAATCAGCCCCAGCATTTT. Residues: CATRIGPDNQPQHF.

This clonotype was recorded many times. The J gene is TRBJ2-7, the V gene TRBV2; 11 nucleotides align to TRBD2. Trimming cost V 4 bases and J 2 bases; bases outside gene matches: 4. Germline lookup yields CDR1 SNHLY and CDR2 FYNNEI. This CDR3 has 15 residues. The CDR3 DNA sequence: TGTGCCAGCAGTGCCCTAGCGGGAGGACCCTACGAGCAGTACTTC. It encodes CASSALAGGPYEQYF.

The chain has TRBV20-1 and TRBJ2-3; TRBD1 matches at 9 bases. V dropped 6 bases and J dropped 2; count of bases not matched to a gene: 9. CDR3 length: 15 amino acids. CDR1 is DFQATT, CDR2 SNEGSKA, per germline (reference sequence). CDR3 coding DNA: TGCAGTGCAACGGGACAGGGTACCTTCACAGATACGCAGTATTTT. It translates to CSATGQGTFTDTQYF.

The V gene is TRBV20-1, the J gene TRBJ1-6; D gene unclear. V was clipped by 3 bases and J by 0 bases, with 12 bases between them. This CDR3 region has 16 residues. Per the germline V gene, CDR1 is DFQATT and CDR2 is SNEGSKA (reference sequence). The CDR3 spells CSARSGSVSYNSPLHF. The CDR3, as DNA: TGCAGTGCTAGGAGCGGGTCGGTCTCCTATAATTCACCCCTCCACTTT.

This chain joins TRBV6-1 and TRBJ1-6; TRBD1 might be the D (5 bases). Trimming removed 6 bases at V and 6 bases at J, with 9 bases between. Looked up from germline, CDR1 is MNHNS and CDR2 is SASEGT. The CDR3 runs 13 residues. This chain's CDR3 is CASSAGPNSPLHF. The CDR3 DNA follows: TGTGCCAGCAGCGCGGGACCTAATTCACCCCTCCACTTT.

This clonotype was picked up many times. The J gene is TRBJ1-5, the V gene TRBV5-1; D gene unclear. CDR1 and CDR2 (germline): SGHRS, YFSETQ. V lost 5 bases, J lost 1 base, and 10 bases lay in between. This CDR3 is built from 14 residues. The CDR3 DNA reads TGCGCCAGCAGACCGACACCGAGCAATCAGCCCCAGCATTTT. Translating it yields CASRPTPSNQPQHF.

This clonotype was counted at least ten times. This chain connects TRBV19 to TRBJ2-2; the D gene is possibly TRBD2 (5 bases). CDR1 is LNHDA, CDR2 SQIVND, per germline (reference sequence). With 5 bases removed from V and 3 bases from J, the gap between germline ends came to 28 bases. This CDR3 contains 20 residues. The CDR3 DNA sequence: TGTGCCAGTAGTCCTAGCCCCCCCAGGTGGAGTAAGGCTGACACCGGGGAGCTGTTTTTT. Translation: CASSPSPPRWSKADTGELFF.

This clonotype appeared many times. The rearrangement uses TRBV29-1 and TRBJ1-2; D unresolved. V dropped 7 bases and J dropped 8 bases, with 20 bases sitting between them. Germline V CDR1 and CDR2: SQVTM, ANQGSEA. This CDR3 is built from 13 residues. The CDR3 DNA reads TGCAGCGCCCAGACCGGGAGAGGTGGAGGCTACACCTTC. It codes for CSAQTGRGGGYTF.

In its sample, this clonotype was seen many times. The gene calls are TRBV2 and TRBJ2-7; 8 positions match TRBD1. Germline CDR1 reads SNHLY; CDR2 reads FYNNEI. The V gene end was trimmed by 5 bases and the J gene end by 4 bases; junction bases not matched to a gene: 16. There are 17 residues in the CDR3. Here the CDR3 reads CASSLRARPGQEYEQYF. CDR3 bases: TGTGCCAGCAGTTTAAGGGCCCGACCGGGACAGGAATACGAGCAGTACTTC.

This clonotype appeared a few times. The V and J genes are TRBV20-1 and TRBJ2-3, with TRBD2 matching over 9 bases. The CDR3 is made up of 13 amino acids. CDR1 DFQATT and CDR2 SNEGSKA come from the germline V gene (reference sequence). V lost 5 bases to trimming and J lost 6 bases; unmatched junction nucleotides: 6. In nucleotides, the CDR3 is TGCAGTGCTGGCCGACTAGCGGCCGATACGCAGTATTTT. Translating it yields CSAGRLAADTQYF.

Concerning this clonotype itself: A read error is possible here, since a much larger clone lies one base away. As the CDR3 is not closed by the conserved phenylalanine or tryptophan, this likely results from a read error. V gene TRBV20-1 combines with J gene TRBJ1-3; D unclear. V shed 5 bases and J shed 4 bases, with 6 bases lying between them. This CDR3 comprises 11 residues. Germline V gene data show CDR1 as DFQATT and CDR2 as SNEGSKA (reference sequence). The CDR3 nucleotides read TGCAGTGCTCCCGGGGGAAACACCATATATTCT. Its translation is CSAPGGNTIYS.

The gene calls are TRBV7-8 and TRBJ2-7; D is unresolved. The CDR3 loop spans 14 amino acids. With 4 bases removed from V and 2 bases from J, the gap between germline ends came to 12 bases. Germline lookup yields CDR1 SGHVS and CDR2 FQNEAQ. This CDR3 is CASSSHPGAYEQYF. As DNA, the CDR3 is TGTGCCAGCAGCTCCCACCCTGGAGCCTACGAGCAGTACTTC.

The V gene is TRBV29-1, the J gene TRBJ2-6, with D uncertain. Trimming pared 3 bases from V and 4 bases from J, leaving 10 bases between. CDR1 is SQVTM, CDR2 ANQGSEA, per germline. The CDR3 has 14 amino acids. Here the CDR3 reads CSVEVGAGANVLTF. In nucleotides, the CDR3 is TGCAGCGTTGAGGTGGGCGCGGGGGCCAACGTCCTGACTTTC.

This sequence joins TRBV7-2 and TRBJ2-7; 9 bases are a match to TRBD1. Trimming took 3 bases from V and 6 from J; bases not matched to a gene: 3. The CDR3 spans 13 residues. Germline CDR1 is SGHTA and CDR2 is FQGNSA. CDR3 residues: CASSFGTGFEQYF. CDR3 coding DNA: TGTGCCAGCAGCTTCGGGACAGGGTTCGAGCAGTACTTC.

This clonotype was found many times. V and J are TRBV7-8 and TRBJ2-7, with 8 nucleotides matching TRBD2. The CDR3 has 15 amino acids. The V segment lost 5 bases and the J segment 3 bases; nucleotides outside the gene matches: 9. CDR1 SGHVS and CDR2 FQNEAQ come from the germline V gene. This CDR3 is CASSPSPGTSYEQYF. The CDR3 DNA reads TGTGCCAGCAGCCCTTCGCCCGGGACTAGCTACGAGCAGTACTTC.

This clonotype showed up many times. The J gene is TRBJ1-1, the V gene TRBV7-2; D is unresolved. Germline V lookup: CDR1 SGHTA, CDR2 FQGNSA. This CDR3 is 15 amino acids long. Trimming pared 5 bases from V and 0 bases from J, leaving 13 bases between. The DNA of the CDR3 is TGTGCCAGCAGCCGAGTGGCGGGGATGAACACTGAAGCTTTCTTT. As protein: CASSRVAGMNTEAFF. The full variable domain, its missing parts supplied by reference TRBV7-2 and TRBJ1-1, is GAGVSQSPSNKVTEKGKDVELRCDPISGHTALYWYRQSLGQGLEFLIYFQGNSAPDKSGLPSDRFSAERTGGSVSTLTIQRTQQEDSAVYLCASSRVAGMNTEAFFGQGTRLTVV.

This chain uses TRBV14 with TRBJ1-1; no definite D call. The CDR3 has 11 residues. Germline CDR1 and CDR2: SGHDN and FVKESK. Trimming shortened V by 7 bases and J by 8 bases, and 11 bases separated the two germline ends. In nucleotides, the CDR3 is TGTGCCAGCAAGGAAGGGCCCGAAGCTTTCTTT. It encodes CASKEGPEAFF.

The V call is TRBV5-1, the J call TRBJ1-1; D might be TRBD1 (6 bases). This CDR3 spans 14 amino acids. Germline V gene data show CDR1 as SGHRS and CDR2 as YFSETQ. V dropped 3 bases and J dropped 4 bases, with 13 bases sitting between them. CDR3 bases: TGCGCCAGCAGCTCGTATACAGGGTTCACTGAAGCTTTCTTT. Protein product: CASSSYTGFTEAFF.

The chain carries TRBV10-3 and TRBJ2-7; tentatively, D is TRBD2 (6 bases). V was trimmed by 11 bases and J by 2 bases, leaving 16 bases between them. Per the germline V gene, CDR1 is ENHRY and CDR2 is SYGVKD. The CDR3 is 13 residues long. In DNA form, the CDR3 reads TGTGCCGTCGGGCTAGCGCAAACCTACGAGCAGTACTTC. Its protein is CAVGLAQTYEQYF.